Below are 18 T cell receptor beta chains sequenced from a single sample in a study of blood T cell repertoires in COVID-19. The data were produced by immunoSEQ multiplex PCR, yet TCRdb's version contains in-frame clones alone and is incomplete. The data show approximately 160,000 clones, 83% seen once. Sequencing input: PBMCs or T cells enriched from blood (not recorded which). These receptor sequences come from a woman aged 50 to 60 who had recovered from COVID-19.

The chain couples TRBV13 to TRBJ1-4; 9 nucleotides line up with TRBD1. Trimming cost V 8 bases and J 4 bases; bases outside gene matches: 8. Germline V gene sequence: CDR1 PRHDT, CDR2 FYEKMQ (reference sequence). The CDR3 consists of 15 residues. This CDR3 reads CASGTGSAVNEKLFF. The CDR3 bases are TGTGCCAGCGGGACAGGGAGTGCTGTTAATGAAAAACTGTTTTTT.

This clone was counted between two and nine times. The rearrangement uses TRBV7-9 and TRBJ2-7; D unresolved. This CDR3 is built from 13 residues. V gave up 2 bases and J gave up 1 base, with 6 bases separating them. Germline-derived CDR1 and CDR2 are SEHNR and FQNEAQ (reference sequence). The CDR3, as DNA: TGTGCCAGCAGCTTATTCGGGTCCTACGAGCAGTACGTC. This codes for CASSLFGSYEQYV.

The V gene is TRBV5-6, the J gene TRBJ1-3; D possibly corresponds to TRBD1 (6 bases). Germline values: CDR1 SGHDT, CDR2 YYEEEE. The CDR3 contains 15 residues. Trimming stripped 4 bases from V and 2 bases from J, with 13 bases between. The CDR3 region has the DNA TGTGCCAGCAGCCCTAGGGACACAACTGGAAACACCATATATTTT. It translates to CASSPRDTTGNTIYF. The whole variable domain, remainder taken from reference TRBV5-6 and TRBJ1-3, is DAGVTQSPTHLIKTRGQQVTLRCSPKSGHDTVSWYQQALGQGPQFIFQYYEEEERQRGNFPDRFSGHQFPNYSSELNVNALLLGDSALYLCASSPRDTTGNTIYFGEGSWLTVV.

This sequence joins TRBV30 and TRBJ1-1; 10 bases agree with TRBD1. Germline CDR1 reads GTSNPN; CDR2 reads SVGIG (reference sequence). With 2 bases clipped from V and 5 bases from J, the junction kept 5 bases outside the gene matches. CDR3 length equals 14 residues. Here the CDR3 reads CAWSPGTGVTEAFF. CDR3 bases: TGTGCCTGGAGTCCCGGGACAGGGGTTACTGAAGCTTTCTTT.

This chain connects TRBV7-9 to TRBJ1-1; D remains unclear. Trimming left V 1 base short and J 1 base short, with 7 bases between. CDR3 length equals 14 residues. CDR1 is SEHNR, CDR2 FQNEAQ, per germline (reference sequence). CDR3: CASSLVAGNTEAFF. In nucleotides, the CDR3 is TGTGCCAGCAGCTTAGTCGCGGGGAACACTGAAGCTTTCTTT.

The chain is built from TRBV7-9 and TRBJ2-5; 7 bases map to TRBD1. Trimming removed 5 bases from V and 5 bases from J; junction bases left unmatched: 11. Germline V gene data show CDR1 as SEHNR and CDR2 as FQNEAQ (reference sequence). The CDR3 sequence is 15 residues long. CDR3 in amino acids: CASSNRDSYPETQYF. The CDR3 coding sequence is TGTGCCAGCAGCAACCGGGACAGCTACCCTGAGACCCAGTACTTC.

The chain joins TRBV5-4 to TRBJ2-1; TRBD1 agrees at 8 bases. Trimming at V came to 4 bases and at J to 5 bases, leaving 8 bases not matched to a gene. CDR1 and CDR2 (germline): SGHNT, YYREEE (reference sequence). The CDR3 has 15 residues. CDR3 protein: CASSPRQGSHNEQFF. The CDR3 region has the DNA TGTGCCAGCAGCCCCCGACAGGGGAGTCACAATGAGCAGTTCTTC.

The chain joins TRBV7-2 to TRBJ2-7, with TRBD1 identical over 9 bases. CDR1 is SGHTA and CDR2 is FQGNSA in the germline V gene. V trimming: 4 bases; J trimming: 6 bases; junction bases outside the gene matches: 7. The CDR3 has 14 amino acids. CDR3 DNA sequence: TGTGCCAGCAGCTATCGGGGGACAGGGTTCGAGCAGTACGTC. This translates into CASSYRGTGFEQYV.

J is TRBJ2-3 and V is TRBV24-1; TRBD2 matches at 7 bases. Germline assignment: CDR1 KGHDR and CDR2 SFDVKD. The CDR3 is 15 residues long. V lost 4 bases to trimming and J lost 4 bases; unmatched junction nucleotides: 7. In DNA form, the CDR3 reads TGTGCCACCAGTGACCCGGGAGGCGCCGCAGATACGCAGTATTTT. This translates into CATSDPGGAADTQYF.

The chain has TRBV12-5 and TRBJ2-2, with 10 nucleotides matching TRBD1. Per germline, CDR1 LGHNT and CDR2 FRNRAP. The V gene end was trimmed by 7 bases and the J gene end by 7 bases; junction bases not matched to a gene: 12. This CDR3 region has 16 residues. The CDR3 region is CASALTTGGVGGELFF. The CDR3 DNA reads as TGTGCTAGTGCCTTAACGACAGGGGGCGTTGGCGGGGAGCTGTTTTTT.

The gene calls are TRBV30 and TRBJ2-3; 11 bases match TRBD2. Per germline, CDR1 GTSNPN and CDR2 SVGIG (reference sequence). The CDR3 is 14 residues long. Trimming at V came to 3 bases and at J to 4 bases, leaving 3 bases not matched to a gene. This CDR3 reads CAWRIAGGSDTQYF. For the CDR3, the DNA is TGTGCCTGGAGAATAGCGGGAGGGTCAGATACGCAGTATTTT.

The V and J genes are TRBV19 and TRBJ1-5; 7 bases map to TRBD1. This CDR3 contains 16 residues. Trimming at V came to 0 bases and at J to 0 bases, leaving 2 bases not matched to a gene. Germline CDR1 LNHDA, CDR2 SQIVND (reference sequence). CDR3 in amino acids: CASSIEGQNSNQPQHF. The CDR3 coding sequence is TGTGCCAGTAGTATAGAGGGACAGAATAGCAATCAGCCCCAGCATTTT.

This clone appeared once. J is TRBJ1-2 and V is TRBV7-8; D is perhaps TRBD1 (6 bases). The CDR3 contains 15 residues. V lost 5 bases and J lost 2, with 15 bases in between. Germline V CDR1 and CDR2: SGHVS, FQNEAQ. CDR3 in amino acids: CASSRGGQRNYGYTF. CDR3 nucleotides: TGTGCCAGCAGCAGAGGGGGGCAGAGAAACTATGGCTACACCTTC.

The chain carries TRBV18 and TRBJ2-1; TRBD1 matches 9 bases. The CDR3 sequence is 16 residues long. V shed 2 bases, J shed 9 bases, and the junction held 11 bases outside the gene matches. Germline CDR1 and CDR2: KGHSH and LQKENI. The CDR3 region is CASSPFKGQGWGEQFF. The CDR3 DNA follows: TGTGCCAGCTCACCATTCAAGGGACAGGGATGGGGTGAGCAGTTCTTC.

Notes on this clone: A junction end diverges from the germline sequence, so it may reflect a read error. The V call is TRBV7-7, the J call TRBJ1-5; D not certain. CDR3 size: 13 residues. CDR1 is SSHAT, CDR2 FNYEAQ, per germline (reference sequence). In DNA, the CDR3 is TGTGCTAGCAGCCTCGATGAGTATCAGCCCCAGCATTTT. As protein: CASSLDEYQPQHF. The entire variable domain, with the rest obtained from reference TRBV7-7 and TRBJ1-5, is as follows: GAGVSQSPRYKVTKRGQDVTLRCDPISSHATLYWYQQALGQGPEFLTYFNYEAQPDKSGLPSDRFSAERPEGSISTLTIQRTEQRDSAMYRCASSLDEYQPQHFGDGTRLSIL.

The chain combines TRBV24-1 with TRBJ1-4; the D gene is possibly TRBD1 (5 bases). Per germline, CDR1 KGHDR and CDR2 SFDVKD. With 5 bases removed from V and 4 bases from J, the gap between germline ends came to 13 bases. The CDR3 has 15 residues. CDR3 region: CATSAAGGLNEKLFF. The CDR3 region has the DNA TGTGCCACCAGTGCCGCCGGGGGTCTTAATGAAAAACTGTTTTTT.

CDR3 bases: TGTGCCAGCACGGGCCGGAGGGCCTACAATGAGCAGTTCTTC. As protein: CASTGRRAYNEQFF. The chain joins TRBV2 to TRBJ2-1; tentative D call: TRBD2 (6 bases). The V end lost 7 bases, the J end lost 2 bases, and 12 bases lay between the germline ends. The CDR3 sequence is 14 residues long. Germline V lookup: CDR1 SNHLY, CDR2 FYNNEI. The complete variable domain, with remaining parts taken from reference TRBV2 and TRBJ2-1, reads EPEVTQTPSHQVTQMGQEVILRCVPISNHLYFYWYRQILGQKVEFLVSFYNNEISEKSEIFDDQFSVERPDGSNFTLKIRSTKLEDSAMYFCASTGRRAYNEQFFGPGTRLTVL.

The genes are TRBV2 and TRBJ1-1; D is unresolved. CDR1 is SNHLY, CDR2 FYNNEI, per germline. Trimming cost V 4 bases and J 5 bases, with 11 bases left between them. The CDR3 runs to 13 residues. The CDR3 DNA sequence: TGTGCCAGCAGTGGCGGAAGAAGAACTGAAGCTTTCTTT. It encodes CASSGGRRTEAFF.